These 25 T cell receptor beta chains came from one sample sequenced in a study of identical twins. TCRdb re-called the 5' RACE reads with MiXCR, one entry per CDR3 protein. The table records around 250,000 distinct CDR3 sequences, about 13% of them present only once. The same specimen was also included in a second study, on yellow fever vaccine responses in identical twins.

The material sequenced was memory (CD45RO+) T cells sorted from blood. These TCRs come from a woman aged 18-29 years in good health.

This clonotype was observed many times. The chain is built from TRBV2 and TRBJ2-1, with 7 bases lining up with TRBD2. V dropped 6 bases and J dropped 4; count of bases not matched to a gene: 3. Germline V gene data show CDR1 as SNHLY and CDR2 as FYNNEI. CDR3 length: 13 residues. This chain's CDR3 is CASRGLTYNEQFF. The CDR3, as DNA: TGTGCCAGCAGGGGACTAACTTACAATGAGCAGTTCTTC.

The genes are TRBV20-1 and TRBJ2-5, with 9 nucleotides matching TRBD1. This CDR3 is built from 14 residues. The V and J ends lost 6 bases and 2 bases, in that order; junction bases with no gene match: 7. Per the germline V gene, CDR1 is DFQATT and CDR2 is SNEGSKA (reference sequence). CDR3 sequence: CSATNRGRQETQYF. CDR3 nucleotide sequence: TGCAGTGCAACTAACAGGGGGCGTCAAGAGACCCAGTACTTC.

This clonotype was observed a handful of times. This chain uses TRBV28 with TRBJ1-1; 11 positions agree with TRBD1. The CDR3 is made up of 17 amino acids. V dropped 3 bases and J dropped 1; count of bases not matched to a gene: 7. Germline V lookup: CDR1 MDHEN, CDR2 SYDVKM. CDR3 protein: CASSFRTGGVGNTEAFF. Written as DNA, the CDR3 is TGTGCCAGCAGTTTCCGGACAGGGGGCGTCGGGAACACTGAAGCTTTCTTT.

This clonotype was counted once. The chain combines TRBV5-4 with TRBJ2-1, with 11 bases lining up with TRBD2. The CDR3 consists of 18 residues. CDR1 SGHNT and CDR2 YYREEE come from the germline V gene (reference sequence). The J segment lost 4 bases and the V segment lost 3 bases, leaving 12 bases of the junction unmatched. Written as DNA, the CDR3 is TGTGCCAGCAGCTCCCCGAACCGACTAGCGGGGCAGTACAATGAGCAGTTCTTC. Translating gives CASSSPNRLAGQYNEQFF.

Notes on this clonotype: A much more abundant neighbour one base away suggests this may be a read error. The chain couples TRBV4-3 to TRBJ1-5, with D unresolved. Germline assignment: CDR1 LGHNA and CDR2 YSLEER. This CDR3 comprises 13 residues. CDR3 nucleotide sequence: TGCGCCAGCAGCGGAGGACGCAATCAGCCCCAGAATTTT. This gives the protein CASSGGRNQPQNF.

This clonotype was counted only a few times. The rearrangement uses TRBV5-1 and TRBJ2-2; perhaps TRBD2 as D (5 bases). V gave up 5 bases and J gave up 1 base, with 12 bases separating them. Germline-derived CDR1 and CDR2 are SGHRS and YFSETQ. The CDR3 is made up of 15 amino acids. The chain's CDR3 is CASRRAAMNTGELFF. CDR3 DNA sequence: TGCGCCAGCAGGCGGGCTGCTATGAACACCGGGGAGCTGTTTTTT.

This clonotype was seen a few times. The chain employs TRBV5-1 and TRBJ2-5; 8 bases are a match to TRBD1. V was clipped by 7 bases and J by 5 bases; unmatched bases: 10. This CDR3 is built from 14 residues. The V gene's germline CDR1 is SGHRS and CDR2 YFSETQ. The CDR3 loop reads CASGRQGSRETQYF. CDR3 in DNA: TGCGCCAGCGGCAGACAGGGGAGCAGGGAGACCCAGTACTTC.

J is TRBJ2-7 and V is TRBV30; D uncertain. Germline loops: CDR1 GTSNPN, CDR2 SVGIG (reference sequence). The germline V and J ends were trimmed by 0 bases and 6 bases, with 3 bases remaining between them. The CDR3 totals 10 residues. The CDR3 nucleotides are TGTGCCTGGAGTGTAGTCGAGCAGTACTTC. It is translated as CAWSVVEQYF.

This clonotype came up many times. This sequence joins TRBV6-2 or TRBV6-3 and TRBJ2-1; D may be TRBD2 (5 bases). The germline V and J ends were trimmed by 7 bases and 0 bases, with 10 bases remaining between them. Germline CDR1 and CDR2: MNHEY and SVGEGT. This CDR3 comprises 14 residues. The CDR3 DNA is TGTGCCAGCACGCGGGCCAACTCCTACAATGAGCAGTTCTTC. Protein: CASTRANSYNEQFF.

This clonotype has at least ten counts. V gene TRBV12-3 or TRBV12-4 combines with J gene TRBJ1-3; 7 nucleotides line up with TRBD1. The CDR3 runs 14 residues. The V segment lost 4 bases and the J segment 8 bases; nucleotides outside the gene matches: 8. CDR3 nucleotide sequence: TGTGCCAGCAGTTCTAACAGGGGAATGGACACCATATATTTT. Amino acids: CASSSNRGMDTIYF.

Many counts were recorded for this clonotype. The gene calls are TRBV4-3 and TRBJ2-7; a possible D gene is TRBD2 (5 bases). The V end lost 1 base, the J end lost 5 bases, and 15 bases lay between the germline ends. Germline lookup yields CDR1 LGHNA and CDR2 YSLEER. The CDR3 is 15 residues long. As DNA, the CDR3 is TGCGCCAGCAGCCAAGGGGGAGAATCCTGGGACGAGCAGTACTTC. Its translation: CASSQGGESWDEQYF.

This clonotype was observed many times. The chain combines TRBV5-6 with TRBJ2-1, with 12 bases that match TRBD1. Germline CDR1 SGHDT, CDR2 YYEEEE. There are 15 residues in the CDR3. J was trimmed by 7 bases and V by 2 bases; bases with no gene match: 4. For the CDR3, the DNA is TGTGCCAGCAGCTTTGGGACAGGGGGCGGGAATGAGCAGTTCTTC. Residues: CASSFGTGGGNEQFF.

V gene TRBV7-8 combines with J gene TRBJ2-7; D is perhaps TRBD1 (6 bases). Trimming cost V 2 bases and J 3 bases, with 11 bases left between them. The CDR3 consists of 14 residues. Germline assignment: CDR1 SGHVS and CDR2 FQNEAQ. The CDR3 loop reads CASSLPQGFYEQYF. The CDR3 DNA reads TGTGCCAGCAGCTTACCACAGGGATTCTACGAGCAGTACTTC.

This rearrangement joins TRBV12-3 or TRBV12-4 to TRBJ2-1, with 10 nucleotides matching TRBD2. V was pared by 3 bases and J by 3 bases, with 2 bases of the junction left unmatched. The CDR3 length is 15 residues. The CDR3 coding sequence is TGTGCCAGCAGTTTTACTAGCGGGAACTACAATGAGCAGTTCTTC. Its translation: CASSFTSGNYNEQFF.

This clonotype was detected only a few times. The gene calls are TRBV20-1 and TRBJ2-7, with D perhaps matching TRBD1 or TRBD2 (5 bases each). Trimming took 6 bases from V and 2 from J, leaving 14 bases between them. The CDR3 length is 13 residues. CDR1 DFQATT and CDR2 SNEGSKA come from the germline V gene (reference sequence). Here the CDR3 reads CSAPRGEAYEQYF. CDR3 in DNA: TGCAGTGCCCCCAGAGGGGAAGCCTACGAGCAGTACTTC.

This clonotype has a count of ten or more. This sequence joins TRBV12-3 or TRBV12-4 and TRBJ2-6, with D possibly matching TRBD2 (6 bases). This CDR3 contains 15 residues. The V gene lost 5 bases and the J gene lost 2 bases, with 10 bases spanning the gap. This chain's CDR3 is CASSLRGAGANVLTF. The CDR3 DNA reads TGTGCCAGCAGTCTCCGCGGGGCTGGGGCCAACGTCCTGACTTTC.

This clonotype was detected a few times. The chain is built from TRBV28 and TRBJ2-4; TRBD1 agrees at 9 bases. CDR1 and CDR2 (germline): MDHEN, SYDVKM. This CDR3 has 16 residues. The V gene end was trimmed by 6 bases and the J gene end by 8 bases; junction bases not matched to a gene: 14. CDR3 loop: CASSPPSGQGRDIQYF. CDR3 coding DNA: TGTGCCAGCAGCCCACCGTCCGGACAGGGGAGGGACATTCAGTACTTC.

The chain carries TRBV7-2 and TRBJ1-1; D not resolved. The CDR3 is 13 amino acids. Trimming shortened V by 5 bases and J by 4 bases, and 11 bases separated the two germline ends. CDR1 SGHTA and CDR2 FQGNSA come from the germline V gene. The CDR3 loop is CASSRNPGTEAFF. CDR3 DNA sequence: TGTGCCAGCAGCCGCAATCCGGGCACTGAAGCTTTCTTT.

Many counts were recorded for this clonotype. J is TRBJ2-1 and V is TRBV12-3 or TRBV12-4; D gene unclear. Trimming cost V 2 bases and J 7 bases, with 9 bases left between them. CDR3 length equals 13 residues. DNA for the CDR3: TGTGCCAGCAGTTTATCGGCTAGAAATGAGCAGTTCTTC. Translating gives CASSLSARNEQFF.

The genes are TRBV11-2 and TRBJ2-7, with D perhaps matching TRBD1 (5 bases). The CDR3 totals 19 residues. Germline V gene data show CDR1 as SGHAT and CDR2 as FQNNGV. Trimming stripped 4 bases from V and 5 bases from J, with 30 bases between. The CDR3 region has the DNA TGTGCCAGCAGCTCAATAAGGTGGTCCACAGGCCAGAATAGAGACGAGCAGTACTTC. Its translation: CASSSIRWSTGQNRDEQYF.

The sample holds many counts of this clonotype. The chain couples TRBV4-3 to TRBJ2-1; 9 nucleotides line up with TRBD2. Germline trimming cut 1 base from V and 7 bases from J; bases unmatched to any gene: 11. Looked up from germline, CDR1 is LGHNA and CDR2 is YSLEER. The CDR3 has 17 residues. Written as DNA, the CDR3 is TGCGCCAGCAGCCAAGGGGCTAGCGGGATTGCGTTTAATGAGCAGTTCTTC. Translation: CASSQGASGIAFNEQFF.

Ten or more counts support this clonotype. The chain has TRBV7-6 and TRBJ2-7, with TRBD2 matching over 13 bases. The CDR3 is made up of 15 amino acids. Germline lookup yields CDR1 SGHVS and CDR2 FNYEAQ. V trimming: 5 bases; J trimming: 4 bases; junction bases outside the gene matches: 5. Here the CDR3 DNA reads TGTGCCAGCAGCCGGGGACTAGCGGGAATTTACGAGCAGTACTTC. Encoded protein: CASSRGLAGIYEQYF.

The CDR3 is CASISGGHTGELFF. For the CDR3, the DNA is TGTGCCAGCATTTCAGGCGGACACACCGGGGAGCTGTTTTTT. The chain links TRBV12-3 or TRBV12-4 to TRBJ2-2; D is ambiguous. The CDR3 has 14 amino acids. V was shortened by 7 bases and J by 3 bases, with 12 bases between the two germline ends.

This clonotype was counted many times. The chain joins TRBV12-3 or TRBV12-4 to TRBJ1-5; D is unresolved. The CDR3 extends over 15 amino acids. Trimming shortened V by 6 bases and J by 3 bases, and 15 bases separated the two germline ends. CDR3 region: CASSNPGSFNQPQHF. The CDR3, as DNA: TGTGCCAGCAGCAACCCGGGAAGCTTCAATCAGCCCCAGCATTTT.

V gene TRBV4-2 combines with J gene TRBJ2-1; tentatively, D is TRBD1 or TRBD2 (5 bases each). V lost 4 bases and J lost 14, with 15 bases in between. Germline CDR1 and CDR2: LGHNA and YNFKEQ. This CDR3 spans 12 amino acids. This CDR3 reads CASSPNQWGKFF. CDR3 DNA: TGTGCCAGCAGCCCGAACCAGTGGGGGAAGTTCTTC.